The sequence of this T cell receptor (beta chain) was determined in a study of vaccination effects on CD4 cells after COVID-19. Before sequencing, viral peptide pools were used by the ViraFEST assay to expand antigen-specific CD4+ T cells. An approximately 10-day culture period preceded the isolation of CD4+ T cells. According to the study, vaccine recipients showed no prior SARS-CoV-2 infection and negative nucleocapsid antibodies. Some 2.2 million PBMC per well were cultured with roughly 9 IU/ml IL-2 and 7.5 to 10 ug/ml peptides. Sequencing used immunoSEQ multiplex PCR; TCRdb keeps in-frame clones, though not all of them. The table shows roughly 63,000 clones, with over 70% occurring only once. A word on this clone: As yet, its antigen is unknown.

Germline V gives CDR1 LNHDA, CDR2 SQIVND (reference sequence). Trimming took 5 bases from V and 4 from J, leaving 9 bases between them. This CDR3 spans 14 amino acids. The rearrangement links TRBV19 to TRBJ1-6; D not certain. This receptor was obtained from a human donor who received a COVID-19 vaccine. The material sequenced was CD4+ T cells from PBMCs cultured with HCoV-OC43 spike peptides, taken before COVID-19 vaccination. Subset given: HCoV-OC43 spike overlapping peptide pool stimulation. CDR3 nucleotides: TGTGCCAGTAGTGAGTCGGGTTATAATTCACCCCTCCACTTT. This translates into CASSESGYNSPLHF.